This T cell receptor (beta chain) emerged from a study of response to subunit inactivated influenza vaccine. Findings and limits, study-wide: The authors offered the suggestion that each seasonal influenza vaccination recruits few new T cells.

This clonotype appeared a few times. Its antigen remains unknown. TCRdb re-called the RT-PCR reads through MiXCR, storing one row per CDR3 protein. The sample holds 450,000 to 700,000 distinct CDR3 sequences; 11% to 15% are singletons and the top ten take 11%. The CDR3 covers 17 residues. Trimming left V 4 bases short and J 4 bases short, with 20 bases between. Germline V gene sequence: CDR1 SGHRS, CDR2 YFSETQ. The rearrangement links TRBV5-1 to TRBJ2-2, with unresolved D. The material was PBMCs from blood, obtained 11 to 12 days after vaccination. The sequence derives from a man aged 50-60 years who received an inactivated influenza vaccine. The CDR3 reads CASSTTSASRSTGELFF. The CDR3 bases are TGCGCCAGCAGCACAACCTCAGCCTCTAGGAGCACCGGGGAGCTGTTTTTT.